This T cell receptor (beta chain) was sequenced during a study of breast tumors, draining lymph nodes, adjacent tissues. Study-wide points: Tumor repertoires ranked between lymph nodes and nontumor tissue in diversity, with V and J gene preferences.

TCRdb recomputed calls from the multiplex PCR reads with MiXCR, one row per CDR3 protein. The sample gives about 230,000 distinct CDR3 sequences, less than 40% of which show up once; 1.3% to 1.5% is in the top ten. CDR3 length: 14 amino acids. Germline CDR1 reads DFQATT; CDR2 reads SNEGSKA (reference sequence). V lost 8 bases and J lost 0, with 14 bases in between. The lymph nodes were axillary draining lymph nodes from breast cancer patients. This clonotype occurred many times. Its matching antigen is unknown. The origin of this receptor is a female donor with breast cancer. Some clones in this sample may be carry-over from other donors' samples. The specimen sequenced was axillary lymph node tissue. J is TRBJ1-5 and V is TRBV20-1; D may be TRBD1 (6 bases). Written as DNA, the CDR3 is TGCAGTTTAGGGGGAGCGCATAGCAATCAGCCCCAGCATTTT. Its translation is CSLGGAHSNQPQHF.